The 4 T cell receptor beta chains in this list originate from one sample, sequenced in a study of identical twins. TCRdb fed the 5' RACE reads into MiXCR, producing one record per CDR3 protein. The sample holds 200,000 to 250,000 distinct CDR3 sequences, roughly 12% seen once. These data were also filed under a second study, of yellow fever vaccine responses in identical twins.

Sequencing was performed on memory (CD45RO+) T cells sorted from blood. All receptors derive from a woman between 18 and 29 years old in good health.

The chain couples TRBV10-3 to TRBJ2-6; D is undetermined. Germline V gene sequence: CDR1 ENHRY, CDR2 SYGVKD. V lost 0 bases to trimming and J lost 7 bases, with 7 bases between them. This CDR3 is built from 14 residues. This CDR3 reads CAISESLDANVLTF. CDR3 bases: TGTGCCATCAGTGAGTCACTTGACGCCAACGTCCTGACTTTC.

This clonotype was detected ten times or more. DNA for the CDR3: TGTGCCAGCAGCTTATTGGGAGAGGCTTGGTATTTT. Its translation is CASSLLGEAWYF. The chain joins TRBV7-2 to TRBJ2-3, with D perhaps matching TRBD2 (5 bases). The CDR3 has 12 residues. Germline lookup yields CDR1 SGHTA and CDR2 FQGNSA. The ends were cut back, 2 bases at V and 14 bases at J, with 14 bases in the middle.

This clonotype was seen a few times. The V call is TRBV7-2, the J call TRBJ2-1; D gene ambiguous. The germline V gene encodes CDR1 SGHTA and CDR2 FQGNSA. The V and J ends lost 4 bases and 5 bases respectively, with 9 bases between them. There are 13 residues in the CDR3. The CDR3 DNA reads as TGTGCCAGCAGCTCCCGGGCAGACAATGAGCAGTTCTTC. Its protein product is CASSSRADNEQFF.

This clonotype has ten or more counts. DNA for the CDR3: TGTGCCAGCACACCCTTAGCGGACCTCCAAGAGACCCAGTACTTC. This sequence encodes CASTPLADLQETQYF. The genes are TRBV28 and TRBJ2-5, with D possibly matching TRBD2 (6 bases). Germline V lookup: CDR1 MDHEN, CDR2 SYDVKM. The V gene lost 7 bases and the J gene lost 1 base, with 16 bases spanning the gap. The CDR3 length is 15 residues.